This T cell receptor beta chain was sequenced for a study of identical twins. Study results and limitations: Abundant beta clonotypes from cord blood had fewer insertions, unlike memory repertoires, which showed none.

TCRdb re-called the 5' RACE reads with MiXCR, one entry per CDR3 protein. The sample comprises 1.5 million to 2 million distinct CDR3 sequences, less than 40% of which are singletons, and 0.25% to 0.3% rests with the top ten. Details on this clonotype: The antigen is not known.

The CDR3 consists of 16 residues. Germline V lookup: CDR1 SGHRS, CDR2 YFSETQ. The germline V and J ends were trimmed by 1 base and 1 base, with 11 bases remaining between them. Sequencing was done on a sample of cord blood. The source is a newborn girl in good health. The chain combines TRBV5-1 with TRBJ1-4; perhaps TRBD1 as D (5 bases). The CDR3 nucleotides read TGCGCCAGCAGCTTGAACCCTGGGGGAACTAATGAAAAACTGTTTTTT. As protein: CASSLNPGGTNEKLFF.